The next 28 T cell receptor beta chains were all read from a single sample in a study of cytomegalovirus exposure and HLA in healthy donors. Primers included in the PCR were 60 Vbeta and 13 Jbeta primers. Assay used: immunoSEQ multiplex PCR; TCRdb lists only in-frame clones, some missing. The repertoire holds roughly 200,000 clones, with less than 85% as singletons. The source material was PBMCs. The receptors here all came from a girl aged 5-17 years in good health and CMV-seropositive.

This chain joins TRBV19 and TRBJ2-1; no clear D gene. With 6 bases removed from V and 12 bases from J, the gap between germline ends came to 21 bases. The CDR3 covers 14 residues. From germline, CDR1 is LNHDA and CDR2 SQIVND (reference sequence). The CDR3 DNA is TGTGCCAGTAGAGCCAGCCCGACCCGAGGTGCGCAGTTCTTC. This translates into CASRASPTRGAQFF. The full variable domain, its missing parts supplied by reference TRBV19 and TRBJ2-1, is DGGITQSPKYLFRKEGQNVTLSCEQNLNHDAMYWYRQDPGQGLRLIYYSQIVNDFQKGDIAEGYSVSREKKESFPLTVTSAQKNPTAFYLCASRASPTRGAQFFGPGTRLTVL.

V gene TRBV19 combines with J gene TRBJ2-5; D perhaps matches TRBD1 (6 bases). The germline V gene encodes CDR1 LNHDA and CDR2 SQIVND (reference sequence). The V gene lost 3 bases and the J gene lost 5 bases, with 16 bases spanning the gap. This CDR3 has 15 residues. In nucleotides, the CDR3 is TGTGCCAGTAGTATTACTGTTCAGGGGATGGAGACCCAGTACTTC. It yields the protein CASSITVQGMETQYF.

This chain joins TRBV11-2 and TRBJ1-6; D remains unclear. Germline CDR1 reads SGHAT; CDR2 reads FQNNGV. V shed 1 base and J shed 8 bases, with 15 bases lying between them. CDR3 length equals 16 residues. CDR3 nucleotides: TGTGCCAGCAGCTTAGCTGCTTGGTTTCGGGATTCACCCCTCCACTTT. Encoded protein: CASSLAAWFRDSPLHF.

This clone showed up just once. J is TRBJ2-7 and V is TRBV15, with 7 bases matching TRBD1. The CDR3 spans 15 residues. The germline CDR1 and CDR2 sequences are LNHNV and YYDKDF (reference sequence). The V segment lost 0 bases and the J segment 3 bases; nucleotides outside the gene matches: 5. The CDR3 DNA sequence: TGTGCCACCAGCAGAGAAAGTGGACAGGTCTACGAGCAGTACTTC. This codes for CATSRESGQVYEQYF. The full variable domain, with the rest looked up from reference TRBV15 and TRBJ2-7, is DAMVIQNPRYQVTQFGKPVTLSCSQTLNHNVMYWYQQKSSQAPKLLFHYYDKDFNNEADTPDNFQSRRPNTSFCFLDIRSPGLGDTAMYLCATSRESGQVYEQYFGPGTRLTVT.

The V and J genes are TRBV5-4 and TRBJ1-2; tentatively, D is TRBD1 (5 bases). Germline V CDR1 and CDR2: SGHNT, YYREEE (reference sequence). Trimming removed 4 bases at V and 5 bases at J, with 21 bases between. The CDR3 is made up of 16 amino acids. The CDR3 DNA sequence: TGTGCCAGCAGCCCGGGAGGGGAATCGGGAGGGTATGGCTACACCTTC. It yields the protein CASSPGGESGGYGYTF.

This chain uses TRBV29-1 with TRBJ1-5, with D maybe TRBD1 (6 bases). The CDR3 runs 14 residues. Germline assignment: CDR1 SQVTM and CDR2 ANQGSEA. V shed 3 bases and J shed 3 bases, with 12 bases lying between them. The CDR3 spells CSVDGGGPNQPQHF. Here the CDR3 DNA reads TGCAGCGTTGATGGGGGGGGGCCCAATCAGCCCCAGCATTTT.

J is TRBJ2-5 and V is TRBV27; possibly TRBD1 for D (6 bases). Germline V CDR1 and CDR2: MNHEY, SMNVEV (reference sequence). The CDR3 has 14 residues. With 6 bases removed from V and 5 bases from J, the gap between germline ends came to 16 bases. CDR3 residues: CASSFRRGWETQYF. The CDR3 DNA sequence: TGTGCCAGCAGCTTTAGAAGGGGGTGGGAGACCCAGTACTTC.

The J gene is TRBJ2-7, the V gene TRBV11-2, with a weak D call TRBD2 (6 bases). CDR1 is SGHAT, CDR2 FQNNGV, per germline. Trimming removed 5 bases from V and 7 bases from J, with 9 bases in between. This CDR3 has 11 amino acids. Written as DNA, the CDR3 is TGTGCCAGCAGCAAAGGAGGGGAGCAGTACTTC. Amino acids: CASSKGGEQYF.

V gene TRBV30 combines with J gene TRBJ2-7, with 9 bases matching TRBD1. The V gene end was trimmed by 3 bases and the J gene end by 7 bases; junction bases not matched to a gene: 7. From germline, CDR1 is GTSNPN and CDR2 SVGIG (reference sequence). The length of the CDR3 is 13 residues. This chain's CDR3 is CAWSTGGEREQYF. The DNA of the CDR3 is TGTGCCTGGAGCACAGGGGGCGAGCGGGAGCAGTACTTC.

CDR3 loop: CASSLDLELEAFF. CDR3 in DNA: TGTGCCAGCAGCTTAGATTTAGAGTTGGAAGCTTTCTTT. This chain joins TRBV11-2 and TRBJ1-1; D gene ambiguous. The CDR3 is 13 residues long. CDR1 is SGHAT and CDR2 is FQNNGV in the germline V gene. Trimming took 0 bases from V and 8 from J, leaving 10 bases between them.

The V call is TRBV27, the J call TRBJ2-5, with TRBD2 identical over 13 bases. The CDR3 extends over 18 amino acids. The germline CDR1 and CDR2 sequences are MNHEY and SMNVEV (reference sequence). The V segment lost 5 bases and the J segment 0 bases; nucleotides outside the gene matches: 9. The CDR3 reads CASSPRTSGGYYQETQYF. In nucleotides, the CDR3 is TGTGCCAGCAGTCCCCGGACTAGCGGGGGCTATTACCAAGAGACCCAGTACTTC.

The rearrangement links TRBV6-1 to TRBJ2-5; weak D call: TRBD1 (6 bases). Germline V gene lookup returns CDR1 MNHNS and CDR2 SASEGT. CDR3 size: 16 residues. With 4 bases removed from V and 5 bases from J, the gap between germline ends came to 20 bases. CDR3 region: CASSGHHGQSSETQYF. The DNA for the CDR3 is TGTGCCAGCAGTGGCCACCATGGACAGAGCTCGGAGACCCAGTACTTC.

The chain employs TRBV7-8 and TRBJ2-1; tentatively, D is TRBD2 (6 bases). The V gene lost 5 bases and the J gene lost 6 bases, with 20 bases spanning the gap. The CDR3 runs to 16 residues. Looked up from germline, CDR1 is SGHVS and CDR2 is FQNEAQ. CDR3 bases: TGTGCCAGCAGCGCCCGAGCCGGGACTCCGGCCAATGAGCAGTTCTTC. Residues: CASSARAGTPANEQFF. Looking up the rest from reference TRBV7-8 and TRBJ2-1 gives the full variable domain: GAGVSQSPRYKVAKRGQDVALRCDPISGHVSLFWYQQALGQGPEFLTYFQNEAQLDKSGLPSDRFFAERPEGSVSTLKIQRTQQEDSAVYLCASSARAGTPANEQFFGPGTRLTVL.

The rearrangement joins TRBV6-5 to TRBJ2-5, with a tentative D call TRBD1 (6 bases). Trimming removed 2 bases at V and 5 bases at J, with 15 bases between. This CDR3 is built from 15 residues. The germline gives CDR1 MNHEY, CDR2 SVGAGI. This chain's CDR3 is CASSYTSGVSETQYF. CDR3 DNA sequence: TGTGCCAGCAGTTACACGTCAGGGGTTAGTGAGACCCAGTACTTC.

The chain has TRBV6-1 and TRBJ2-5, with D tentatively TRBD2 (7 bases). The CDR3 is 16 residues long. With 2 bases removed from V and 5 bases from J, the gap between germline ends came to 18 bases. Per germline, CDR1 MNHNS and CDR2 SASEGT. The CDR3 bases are TGTGCCAGCAGTGAACCAAGGGGGGGCCGTCGGGAGACCCAGTACTTC. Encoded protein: CASSEPRGGRRETQYF.

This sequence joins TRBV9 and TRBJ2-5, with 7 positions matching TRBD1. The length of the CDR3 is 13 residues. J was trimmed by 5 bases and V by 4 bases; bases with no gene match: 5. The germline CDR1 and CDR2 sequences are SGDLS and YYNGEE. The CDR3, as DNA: TGTGCCAGCAGCAGGGGGCCAGGCGAGACCCAGTACTTC. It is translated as CASSRGPGETQYF. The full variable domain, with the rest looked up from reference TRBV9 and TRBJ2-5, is DSGVTQTPKHLITATGQRVTLRCSPRSGDLSVYWYQQSLDQGLQFLIQYYNGEERAKGNILERFSAQQFPDLHSELNLSSLELGDSALYFCASSRGPGETQYFGPGTRLLVL.

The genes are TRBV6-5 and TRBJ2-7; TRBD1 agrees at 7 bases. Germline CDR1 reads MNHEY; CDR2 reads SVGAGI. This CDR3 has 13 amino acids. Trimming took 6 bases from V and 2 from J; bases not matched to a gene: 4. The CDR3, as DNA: TGTGCCAGCAGCCCACAGGGGACCTACGAGCAGTACTTC. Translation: CASSPQGTYEQYF.

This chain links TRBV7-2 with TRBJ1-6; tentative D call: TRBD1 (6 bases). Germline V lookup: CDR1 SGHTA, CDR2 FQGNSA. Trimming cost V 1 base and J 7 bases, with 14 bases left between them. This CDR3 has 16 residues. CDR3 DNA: TGTGCCAGCAGCTTAGTGACCGGCAGGGGAAATTCACCCCTCCACTTT. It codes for CASSLVTGRGNSPLHF. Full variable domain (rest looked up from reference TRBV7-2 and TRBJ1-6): GAGVSQSPSNKVTEKGKDVELRCDPISGHTALYWYRQSLGQGLEFLIYFQGNSAPDKSGLPSDRFSAERTGGSVSTLTIQRTQQEDSAVYLCASSLVTGRGNSPLHFGNGTRLTVT.

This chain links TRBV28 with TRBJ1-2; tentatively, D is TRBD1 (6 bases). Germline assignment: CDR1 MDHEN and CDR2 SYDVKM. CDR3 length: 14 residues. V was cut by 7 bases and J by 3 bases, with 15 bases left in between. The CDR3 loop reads CASTHYRVDYGYTF. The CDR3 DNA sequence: TGTGCCAGCACCCACTACAGGGTCGACTATGGCTACACCTTC.

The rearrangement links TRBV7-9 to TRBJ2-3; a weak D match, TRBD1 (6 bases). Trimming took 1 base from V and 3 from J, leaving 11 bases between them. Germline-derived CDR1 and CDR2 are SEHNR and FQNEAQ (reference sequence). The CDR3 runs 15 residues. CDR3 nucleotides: TGTGCCAGCAGCTTAGGGGCAGGGGAGACAGATACGCAGTATTTT. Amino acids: CASSLGAGETDTQYF. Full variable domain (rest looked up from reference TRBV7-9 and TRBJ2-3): DTGVSQNPRHKITKRGQNVTFRCDPISEHNRLYWYRQTLGQGPEFLTYFQNEAQLEKSRLLSDRFSAERPKGSFSTLEIQRTEQGDSAMYLCASSLGAGETDTQYFGPGTRLTVL.

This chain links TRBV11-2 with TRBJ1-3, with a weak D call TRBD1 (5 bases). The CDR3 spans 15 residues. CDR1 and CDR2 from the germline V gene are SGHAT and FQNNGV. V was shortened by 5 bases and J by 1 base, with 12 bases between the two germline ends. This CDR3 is CASSGRGGSGNTIYF. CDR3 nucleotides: TGTGCCAGCAGCGGTCGGGGGGGGTCTGGAAACACCATATATTTT.

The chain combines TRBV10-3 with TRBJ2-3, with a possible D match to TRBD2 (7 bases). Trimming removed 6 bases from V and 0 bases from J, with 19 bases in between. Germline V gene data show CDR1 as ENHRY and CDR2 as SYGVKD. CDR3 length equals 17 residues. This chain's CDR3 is CAISPIAGGQSTDTQYF. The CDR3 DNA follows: TGTGCCATCAGCCCAATCGCCGGGGGGCAGAGCACAGATACGCAGTATTTT.

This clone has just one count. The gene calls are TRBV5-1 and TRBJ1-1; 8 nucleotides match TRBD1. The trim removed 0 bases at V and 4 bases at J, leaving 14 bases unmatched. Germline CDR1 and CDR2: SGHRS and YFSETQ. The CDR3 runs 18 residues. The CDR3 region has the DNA TGCGCCAGCAGCTTGGCCGGACAGGGAATGGGGTTGAGCACTGAAGCTTTCTTT. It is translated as CASSLAGQGMGLSTEAFF.

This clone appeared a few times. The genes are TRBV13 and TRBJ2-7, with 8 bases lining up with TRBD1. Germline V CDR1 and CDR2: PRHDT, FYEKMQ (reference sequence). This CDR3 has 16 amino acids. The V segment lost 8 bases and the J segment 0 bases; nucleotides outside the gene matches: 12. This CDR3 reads CASGLHRTGNSYEQYF. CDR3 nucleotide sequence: TGTGCCAGCGGCCTCCATAGGACAGGGAACTCCTACGAGCAGTACTTC. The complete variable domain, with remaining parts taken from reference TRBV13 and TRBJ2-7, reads AAGVIQSPRHLIKEKRETATLKCYPIPRHDTVYWYQQGPGQDPQFLISFYEKMQSDKGSIPDRFSAQQFSDYHSELNMSSLELGDSALYFCASGLHRTGNSYEQYFGPGTRLTVT.

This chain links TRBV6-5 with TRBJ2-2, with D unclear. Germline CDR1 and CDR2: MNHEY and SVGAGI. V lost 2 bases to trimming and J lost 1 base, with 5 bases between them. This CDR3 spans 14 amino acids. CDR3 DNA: TGTGCCAGCAGTTACGGAGAGAACACCGGGGAGCTGTTTTTT. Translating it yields CASSYGENTGELFF.

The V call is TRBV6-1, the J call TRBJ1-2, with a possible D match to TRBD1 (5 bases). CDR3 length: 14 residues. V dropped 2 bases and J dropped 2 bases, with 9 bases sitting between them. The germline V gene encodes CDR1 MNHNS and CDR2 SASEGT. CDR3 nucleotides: TGTGCCAGCAGTGAATTATCAGGGAACTATGGCTACACCTTC. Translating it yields CASSELSGNYGYTF.

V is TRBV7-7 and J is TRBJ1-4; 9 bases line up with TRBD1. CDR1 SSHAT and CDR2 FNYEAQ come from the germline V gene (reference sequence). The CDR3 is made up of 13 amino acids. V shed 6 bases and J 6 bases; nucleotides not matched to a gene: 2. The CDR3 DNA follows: TGTGCCAGCAGTCGGACAGGGGATGAAAAACTGTTTTTT. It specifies CASSRTGDEKLFF.

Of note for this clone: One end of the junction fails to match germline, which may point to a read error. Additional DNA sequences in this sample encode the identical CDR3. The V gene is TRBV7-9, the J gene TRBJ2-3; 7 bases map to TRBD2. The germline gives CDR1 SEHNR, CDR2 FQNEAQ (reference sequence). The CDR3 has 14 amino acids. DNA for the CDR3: TGCGCCAGCAGCCCAGGACTAGTTTCAGATACGCAGTATTTT. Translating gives CASSPGLVSDTQYF.